This T cell receptor (beta chain) comes out of a study of identifying expanded T cells in peripheral blood. Points from the study as a whole: Approximately 2-week clone count variance significantly increased as total template count grew.

The table came from immunoSEQ multiplex PCR; TCRdb's copy has only in-frame clones and leaves some out. The sample lists 100,000 to 110,000 clones, 88% seen once, with 5.5% in the top ten. Note on this clone: Its antigen is unknown.

V lost 4 bases, J lost 7 bases, and 12 bases lay in between. Germline lookup yields CDR1 SGHDT and CDR2 YYEEEE. This CDR3 region has 14 residues. This rearrangement joins TRBV5-6 to TRBJ1-6, with D maybe TRBD1 (5 bases). The sequence came from a person aged 18 to 70 in good health. Sequenced sample: blood. The CDR3 here is CASSPGTGNSPLHF. The CDR3 coding sequence is TGTGCCAGCAGCCCGGGGACGGGAAATTCACCCCTCCACTTT.